This T cell receptor (beta chain) was found in a study of blood T cell repertoires in COVID-19. In the study overall: COVID-19 samples collected from the United States, Italy and Spain covered acute and convalescent phases. From T cells, B-cell-depleted T cells, or PBMCs came the material, which was cDNA or gDNA.

The repertoire was sequenced with immunoSEQ multiplex PCR; TCRdb's copy has only in-frame clones and lacks some. The table has 410,000 or so clones, 75% to 90% seen once; the top ten hold more than 1.4%. The specimen was peripheral blood. The sequence was collected from a woman in her 30s with active or convalescent COVID-19.

CDR3 coding DNA: TGCAGTGCGGACAACTACAATGAGCAGTTCTTC. Protein product: CSADNYNEQFF. This rearrangement joins TRBV20-1 to TRBJ2-1; D may be TRBD1 (5 bases). V dropped 6 bases and J dropped 3 bases, with 6 bases sitting between them. The CDR3 sequence is 11 residues long. Germline-derived CDR1 and CDR2 are DFQATT and SNEGSKA (reference sequence).